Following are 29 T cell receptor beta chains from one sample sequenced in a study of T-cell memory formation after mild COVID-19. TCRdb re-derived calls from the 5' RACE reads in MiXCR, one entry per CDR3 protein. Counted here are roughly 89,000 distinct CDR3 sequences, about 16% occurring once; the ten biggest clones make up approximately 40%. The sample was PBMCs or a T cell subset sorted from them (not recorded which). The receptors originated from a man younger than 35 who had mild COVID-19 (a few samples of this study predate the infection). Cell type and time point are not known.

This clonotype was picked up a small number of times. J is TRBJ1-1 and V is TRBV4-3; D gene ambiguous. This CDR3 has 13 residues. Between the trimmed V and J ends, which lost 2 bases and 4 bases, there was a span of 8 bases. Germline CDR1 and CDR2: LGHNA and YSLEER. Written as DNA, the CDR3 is TGCGCCAGCAGCCAAAATCGGGTCACTGAAGCTTTCTTT. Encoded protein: CASSQNRVTEAFF.

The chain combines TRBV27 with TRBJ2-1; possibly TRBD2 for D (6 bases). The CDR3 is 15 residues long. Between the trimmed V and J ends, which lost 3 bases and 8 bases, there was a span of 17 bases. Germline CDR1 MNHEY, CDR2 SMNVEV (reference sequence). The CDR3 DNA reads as TGTGCCAGCAGTTTGGGGGTTGGGGGGTTGGATGAGCAGTTCTTC. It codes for CASSLGVGGLDEQFF.

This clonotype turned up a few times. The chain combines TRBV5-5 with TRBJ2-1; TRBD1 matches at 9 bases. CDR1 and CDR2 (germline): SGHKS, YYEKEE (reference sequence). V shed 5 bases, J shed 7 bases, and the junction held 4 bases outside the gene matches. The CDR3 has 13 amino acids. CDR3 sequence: CASSSGQGNEQFF. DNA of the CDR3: TGTGCCAGCAGTTCGGGACAGGGAAATGAGCAGTTCTTC.

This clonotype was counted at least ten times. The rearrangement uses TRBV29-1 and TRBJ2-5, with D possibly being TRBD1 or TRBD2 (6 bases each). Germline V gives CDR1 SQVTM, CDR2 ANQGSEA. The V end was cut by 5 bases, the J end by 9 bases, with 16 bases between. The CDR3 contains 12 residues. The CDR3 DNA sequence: TGCAGCGTTCAGGGGACTGCCAGGGCCCAGTACTTC. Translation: CSVQGTARAQYF.

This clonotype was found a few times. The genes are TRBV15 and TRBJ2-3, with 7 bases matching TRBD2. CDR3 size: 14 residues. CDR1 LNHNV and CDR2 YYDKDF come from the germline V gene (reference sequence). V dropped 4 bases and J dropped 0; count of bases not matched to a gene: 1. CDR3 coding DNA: TGTGCCACCAGCACCGGGGGGAGCACAGATACGCAGTATTTT. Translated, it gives CATSTGGSTDTQYF. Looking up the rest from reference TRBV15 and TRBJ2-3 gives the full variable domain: DAMVIQNPRYQVTQFGKPVTLSCSQTLNHNVMYWYQQKSSQAPKLLFHYYDKDFNNEADTPDNFQSRRPNTSFCFLDIRSPGLGDTAMYLCATSTGGSTDTQYFGPGTRLTVL.

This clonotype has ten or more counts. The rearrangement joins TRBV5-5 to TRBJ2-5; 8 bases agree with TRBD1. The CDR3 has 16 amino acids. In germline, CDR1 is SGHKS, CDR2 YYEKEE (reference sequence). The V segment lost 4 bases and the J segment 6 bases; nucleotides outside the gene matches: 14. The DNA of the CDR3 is TGTGCCAGCAGCATCGCCCCGGAGCAGGGGGCGCAGACCCAGTACTTC. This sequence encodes CASSIAPEQGAQTQYF.

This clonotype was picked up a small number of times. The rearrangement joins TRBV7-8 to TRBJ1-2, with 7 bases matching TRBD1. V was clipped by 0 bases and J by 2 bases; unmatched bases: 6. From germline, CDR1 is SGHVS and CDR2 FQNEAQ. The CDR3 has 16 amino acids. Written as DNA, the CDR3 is TGTGCCAGCAGCTTAGCACAGACAGGGAAGAACTATGGCTACACCTTC. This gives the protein CASSLAQTGKNYGYTF.

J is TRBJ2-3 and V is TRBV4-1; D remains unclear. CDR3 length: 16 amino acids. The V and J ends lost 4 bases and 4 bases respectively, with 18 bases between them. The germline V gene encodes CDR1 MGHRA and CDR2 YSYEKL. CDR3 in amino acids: CASSPRVGTISDTQYF. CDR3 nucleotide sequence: TGCGCCAGCAGCCCTCGGGTAGGCACGATTTCAGATACGCAGTATTTT.

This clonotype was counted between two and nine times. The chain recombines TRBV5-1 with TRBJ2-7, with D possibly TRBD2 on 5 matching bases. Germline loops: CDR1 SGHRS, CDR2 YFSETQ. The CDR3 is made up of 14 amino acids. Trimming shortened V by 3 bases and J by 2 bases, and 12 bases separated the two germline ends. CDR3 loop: CASSSRGWTYEQYV. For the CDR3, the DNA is TGCGCCAGCAGCTCTCGAGGGTGGACCTACGAGCAGTACGTC.

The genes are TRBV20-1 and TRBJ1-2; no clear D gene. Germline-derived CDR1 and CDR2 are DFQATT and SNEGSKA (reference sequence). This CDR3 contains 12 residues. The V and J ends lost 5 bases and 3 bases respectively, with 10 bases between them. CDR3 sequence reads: CSASNSYYGYTF. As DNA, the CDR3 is TGCAGTGCTTCTAATTCTTACTATGGCTACACCTTC.

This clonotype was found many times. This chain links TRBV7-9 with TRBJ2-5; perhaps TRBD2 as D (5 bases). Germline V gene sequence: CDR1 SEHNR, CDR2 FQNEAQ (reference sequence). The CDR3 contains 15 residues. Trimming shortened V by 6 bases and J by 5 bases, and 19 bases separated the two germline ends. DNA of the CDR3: TGTGCCAGCAGTTTCGCTGAGGGCGCGCGGGAGACCCAGTACTTC. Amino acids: CASSFAEGARETQYF.

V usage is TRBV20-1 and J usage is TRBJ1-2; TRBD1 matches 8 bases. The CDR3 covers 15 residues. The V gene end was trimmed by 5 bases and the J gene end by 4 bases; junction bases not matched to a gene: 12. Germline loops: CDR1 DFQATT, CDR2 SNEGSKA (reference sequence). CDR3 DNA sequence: TGCAGTGCTGCCGGGACAGGTTATTTCTCCTATGGCTACACCTTC. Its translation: CSAAGTGYFSYGYTF.

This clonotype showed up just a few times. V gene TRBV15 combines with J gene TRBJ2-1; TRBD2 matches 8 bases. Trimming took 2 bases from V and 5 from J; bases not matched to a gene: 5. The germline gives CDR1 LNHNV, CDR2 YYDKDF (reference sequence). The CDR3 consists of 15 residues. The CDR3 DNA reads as TGTGCCACCAGCAGACTCAGCGGGGGCCACAATGAGCAGTTCTTC. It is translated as CATSRLSGGHNEQFF.

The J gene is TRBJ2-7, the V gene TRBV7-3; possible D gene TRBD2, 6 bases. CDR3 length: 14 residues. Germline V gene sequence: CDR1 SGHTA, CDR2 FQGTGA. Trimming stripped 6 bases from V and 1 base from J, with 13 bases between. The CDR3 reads CASSYRAGSYEQYV. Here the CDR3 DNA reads TGTGCCAGCAGTTACAGAGCGGGTTCCTACGAGCAGTACGTC.

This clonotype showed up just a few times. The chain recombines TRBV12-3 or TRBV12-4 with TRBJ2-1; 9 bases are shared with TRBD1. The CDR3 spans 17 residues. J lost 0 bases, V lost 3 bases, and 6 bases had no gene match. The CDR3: CASSLGQGPYSYNEQFF. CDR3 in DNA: TGTGCCAGCAGTTTGGGACAGGGCCCCTACTCCTACAATGAGCAGTTCTTC.

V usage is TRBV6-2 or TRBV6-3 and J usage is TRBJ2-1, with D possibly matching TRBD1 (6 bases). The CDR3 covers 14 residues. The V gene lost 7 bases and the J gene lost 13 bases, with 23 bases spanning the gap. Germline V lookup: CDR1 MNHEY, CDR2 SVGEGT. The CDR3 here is CASTNPGAVSRQFF. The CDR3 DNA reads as TGTGCCAGCACAAATCCAGGGGCGGTCTCTCGACAGTTCTTC.

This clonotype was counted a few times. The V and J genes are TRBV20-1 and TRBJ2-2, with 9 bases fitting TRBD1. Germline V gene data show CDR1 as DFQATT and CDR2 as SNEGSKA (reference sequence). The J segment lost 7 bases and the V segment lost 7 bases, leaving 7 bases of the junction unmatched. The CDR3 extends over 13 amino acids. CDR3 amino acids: CSGRTGDHGELFF. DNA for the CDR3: TGCAGTGGTCGGACAGGGGATCACGGGGAGCTGTTTTTT.

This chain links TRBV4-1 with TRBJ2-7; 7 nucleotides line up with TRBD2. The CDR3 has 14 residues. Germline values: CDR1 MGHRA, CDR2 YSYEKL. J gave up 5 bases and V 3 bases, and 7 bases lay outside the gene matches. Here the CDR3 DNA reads TGCGCCAGCAGCCAGCTGGGGGGGGTCGACGAGCAGTACTTC. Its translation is CASSQLGGVDEQYF.

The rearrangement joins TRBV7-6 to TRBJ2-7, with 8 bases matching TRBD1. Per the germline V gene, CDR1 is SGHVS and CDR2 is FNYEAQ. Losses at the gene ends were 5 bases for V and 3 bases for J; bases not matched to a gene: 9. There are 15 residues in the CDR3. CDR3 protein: CASSPPAGGDYEQYF. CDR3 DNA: TGTGCCAGCAGCCCCCCGGCAGGGGGCGACTACGAGCAGTACTTC.

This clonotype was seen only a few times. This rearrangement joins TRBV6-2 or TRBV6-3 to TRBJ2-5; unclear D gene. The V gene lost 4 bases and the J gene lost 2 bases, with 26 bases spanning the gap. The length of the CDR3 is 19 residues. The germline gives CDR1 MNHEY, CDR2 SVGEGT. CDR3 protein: CASSSYGAPERVPQETQYF. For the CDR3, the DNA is TGTGCCAGCAGTTCTTACGGCGCCCCGGAAAGGGTCCCTCAAGAGACCCAGTACTTC.

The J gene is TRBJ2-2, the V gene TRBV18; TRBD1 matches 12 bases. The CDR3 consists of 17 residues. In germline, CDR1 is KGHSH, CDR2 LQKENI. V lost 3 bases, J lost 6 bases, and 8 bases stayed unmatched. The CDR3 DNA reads TGTGCCAGCTCACCTGAACCGGGACAGGGGGCTTCCGGGGAGCTGTTTTTT. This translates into CASSPEPGQGASGELFF. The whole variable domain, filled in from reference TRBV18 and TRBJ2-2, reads NAGVMQNPRHLVRRRGQEARLRCSPMKGHSHVYWYRQLPEEGLKFMVYLQKENIIDESGMPKERFSAEFPKEGPSILRIQQVVRGDSAAYFCASSPEPGQGASGELFFGEGSRLTVL.

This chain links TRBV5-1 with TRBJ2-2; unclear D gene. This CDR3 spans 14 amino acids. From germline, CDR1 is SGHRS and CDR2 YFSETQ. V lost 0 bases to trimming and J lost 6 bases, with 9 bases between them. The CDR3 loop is CASSLDSHAGELFF. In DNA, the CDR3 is TGCGCCAGCAGCTTGGACAGCCATGCCGGGGAGCTGTTTTTT.

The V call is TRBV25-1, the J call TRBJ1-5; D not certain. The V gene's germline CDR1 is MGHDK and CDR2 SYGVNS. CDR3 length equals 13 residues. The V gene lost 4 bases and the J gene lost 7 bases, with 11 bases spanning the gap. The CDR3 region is CASSVRGEQPQHF. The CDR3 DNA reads TGTGCCAGCAGTGTTCGGGGTGAGCAGCCCCAGCATTTT. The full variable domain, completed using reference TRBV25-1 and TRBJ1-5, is EADIYQTPRYLVIGTGKKITLECSQTMGHDKMYWYQQDPGMELHLIHYSYGVNSTEKGDLSSESTVSRIRTEHFPLTLESARPSHTSQYLCASSVRGEQPQHFGDGTRLSIL.

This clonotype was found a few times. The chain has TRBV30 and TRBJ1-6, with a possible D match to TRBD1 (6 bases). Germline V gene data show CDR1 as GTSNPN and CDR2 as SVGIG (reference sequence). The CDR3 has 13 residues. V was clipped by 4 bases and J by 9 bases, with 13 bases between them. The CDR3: CAWNSRGRSPLHF. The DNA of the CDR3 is TGTGCCTGGAATTCCAGGGGCCGTTCACCCCTCCACTTT.

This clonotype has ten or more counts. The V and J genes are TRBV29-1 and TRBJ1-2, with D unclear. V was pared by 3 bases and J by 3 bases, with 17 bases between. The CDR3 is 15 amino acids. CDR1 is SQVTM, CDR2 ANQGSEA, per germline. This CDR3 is CSVDRQDDVHYGYTF. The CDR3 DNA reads TGCAGCGTTGATAGGCAGGACGATGTTCACTATGGCTACACCTTC.

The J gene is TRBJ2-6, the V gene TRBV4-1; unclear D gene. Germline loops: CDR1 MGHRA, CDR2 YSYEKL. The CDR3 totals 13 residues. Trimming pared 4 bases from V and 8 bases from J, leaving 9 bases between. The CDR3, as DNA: TGCGCCAGCAGCCCGCGTATCACCAACGTCCTGACTTTC. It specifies CASSPRITNVLTF.

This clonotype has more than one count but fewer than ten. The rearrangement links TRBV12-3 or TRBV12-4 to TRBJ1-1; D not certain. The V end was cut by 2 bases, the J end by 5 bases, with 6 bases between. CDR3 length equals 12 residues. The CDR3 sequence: CASSLSLTEAFF. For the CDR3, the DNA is TGTGCCAGCAGTTTATCTCTAACTGAAGCTTTCTTT.

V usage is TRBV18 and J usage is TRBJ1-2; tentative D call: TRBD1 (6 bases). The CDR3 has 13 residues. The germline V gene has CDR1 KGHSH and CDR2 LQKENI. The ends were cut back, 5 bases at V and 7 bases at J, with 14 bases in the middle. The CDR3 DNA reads TGTGCCAGCTCATCCAAGACAGGCTCTGGCTACACCTTC. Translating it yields CASSSKTGSGYTF.

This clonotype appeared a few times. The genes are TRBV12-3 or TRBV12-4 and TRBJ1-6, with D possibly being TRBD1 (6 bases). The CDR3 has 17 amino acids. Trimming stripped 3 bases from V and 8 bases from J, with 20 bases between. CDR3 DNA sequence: TGTGCCAGCAGTTTCATTGGGCAGGGGCCCCGGGATTCACCCCTCCACTTT. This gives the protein CASSFIGQGPRDSPLHF.